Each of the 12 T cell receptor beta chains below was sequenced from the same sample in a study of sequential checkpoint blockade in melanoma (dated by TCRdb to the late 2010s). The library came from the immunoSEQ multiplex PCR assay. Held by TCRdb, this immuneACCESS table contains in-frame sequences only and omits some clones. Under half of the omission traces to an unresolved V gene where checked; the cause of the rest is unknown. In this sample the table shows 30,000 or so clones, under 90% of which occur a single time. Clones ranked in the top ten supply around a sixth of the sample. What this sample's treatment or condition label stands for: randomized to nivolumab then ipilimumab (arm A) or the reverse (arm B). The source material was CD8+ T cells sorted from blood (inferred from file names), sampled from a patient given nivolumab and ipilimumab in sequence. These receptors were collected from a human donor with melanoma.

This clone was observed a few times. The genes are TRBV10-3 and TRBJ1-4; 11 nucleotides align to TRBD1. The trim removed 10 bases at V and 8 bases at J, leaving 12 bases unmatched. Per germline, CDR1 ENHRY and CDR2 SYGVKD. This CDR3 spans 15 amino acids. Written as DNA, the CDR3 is TGTGCCACCAGAAGGACAGGGGGCCGAGAGGAAAAACTGTTTTTT. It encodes CATRRTGGREEKLFF.

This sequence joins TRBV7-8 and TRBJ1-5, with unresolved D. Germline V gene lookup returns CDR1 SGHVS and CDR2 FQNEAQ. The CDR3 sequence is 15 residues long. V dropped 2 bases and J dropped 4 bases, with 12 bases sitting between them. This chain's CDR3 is CASSLSRLPNQPQHF. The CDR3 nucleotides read TGTGCCAGCAGCTTATCGCGACTTCCAAATCAGCCCCAGCATTTT.

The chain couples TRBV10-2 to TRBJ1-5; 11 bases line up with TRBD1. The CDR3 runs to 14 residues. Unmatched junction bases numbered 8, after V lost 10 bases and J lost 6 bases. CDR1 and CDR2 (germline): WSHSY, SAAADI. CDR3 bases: TGCGCCACCGGGGGACAGGGGGATATTCAGCCCCAGCATTTT. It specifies CATGGQGDIQPQHF.

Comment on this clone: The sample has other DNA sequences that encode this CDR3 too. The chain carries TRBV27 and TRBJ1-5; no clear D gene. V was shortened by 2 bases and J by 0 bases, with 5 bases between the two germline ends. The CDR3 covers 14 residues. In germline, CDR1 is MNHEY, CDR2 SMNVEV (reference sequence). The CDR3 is CASSLGGSNQPQHF. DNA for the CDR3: TGTGCCAGCAGTTTAGGAGGTAGCAATCAGCCCCAGCATTTT.

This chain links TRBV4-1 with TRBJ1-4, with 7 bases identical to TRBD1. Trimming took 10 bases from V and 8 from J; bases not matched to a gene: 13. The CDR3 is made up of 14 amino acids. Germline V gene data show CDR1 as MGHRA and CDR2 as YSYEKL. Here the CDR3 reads CATSLDRRNEKLFF. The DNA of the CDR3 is TGCGCCACAAGTCTGGACAGGCGGAACGAAAAACTGTTTTTT.

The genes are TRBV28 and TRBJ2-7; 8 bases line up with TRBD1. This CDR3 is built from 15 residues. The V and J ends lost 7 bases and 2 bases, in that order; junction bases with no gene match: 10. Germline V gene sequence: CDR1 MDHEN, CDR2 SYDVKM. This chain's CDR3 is CASTIGQGRAYEQYF. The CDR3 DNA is TGTGCCAGCACCATCGGACAGGGAAGAGCCTACGAGCAGTACTTC. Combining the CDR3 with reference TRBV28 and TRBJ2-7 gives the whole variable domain DVKVTQSSRYLVKRTGEKVFLECVQDMDHENMFWYRQDPGLGLRLIYFSYDVKMKEKGDIPEGYSVSREKKERFSLILESASTNQTSMYLCASTIGQGRAYEQYFGPGTRLTVT.

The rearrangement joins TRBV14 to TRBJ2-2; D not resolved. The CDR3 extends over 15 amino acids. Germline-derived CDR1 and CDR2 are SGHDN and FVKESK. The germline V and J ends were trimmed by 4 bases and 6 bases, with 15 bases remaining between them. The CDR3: CASSPLLRQAGELFF. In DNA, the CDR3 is TGTGCCAGCAGCCCCCTTCTCCGGCAGGCCGGGGAGCTGTTTTTT.

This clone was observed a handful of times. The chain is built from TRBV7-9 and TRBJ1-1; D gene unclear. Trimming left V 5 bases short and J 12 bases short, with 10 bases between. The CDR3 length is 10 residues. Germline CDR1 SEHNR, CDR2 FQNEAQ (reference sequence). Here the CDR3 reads CASSPLETFF. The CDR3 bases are TGTGCCAGCAGCCCCTTGGAGACTTTCTTT.

CDR3 region: CASSSLAGGPYEQYF. The CDR3 DNA sequence: TGTGCCAGCAGTTCTCTAGCGGGAGGGCCCTACGAGCAGTACTTC. The chain carries TRBV6-1 and TRBJ2-7; TRBD2 matches at 12 bases. The CDR3 runs 15 residues. V lost 5 bases to trimming and J lost 2 bases; unmatched junction nucleotides: 4. CDR1 and CDR2 from the germline V gene are MNHNS and SASEGT.

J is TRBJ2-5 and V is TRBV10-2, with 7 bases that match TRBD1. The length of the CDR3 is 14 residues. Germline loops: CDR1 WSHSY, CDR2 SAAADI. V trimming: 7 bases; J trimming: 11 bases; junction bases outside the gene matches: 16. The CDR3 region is CASTYDRVIGEQYF. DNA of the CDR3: TGCGCCAGCACTTACGACAGGGTGATTGGGGAGCAGTACTTC.

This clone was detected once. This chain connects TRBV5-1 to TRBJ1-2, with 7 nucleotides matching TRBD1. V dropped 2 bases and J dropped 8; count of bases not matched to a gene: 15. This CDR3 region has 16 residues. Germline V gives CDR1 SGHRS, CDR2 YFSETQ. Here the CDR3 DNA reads TGCGCCAGCAGCTTTAGGACACAGGGGCGCGCGGAGGGCTACACCTTC. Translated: CASSFRTQGRAEGYTF.

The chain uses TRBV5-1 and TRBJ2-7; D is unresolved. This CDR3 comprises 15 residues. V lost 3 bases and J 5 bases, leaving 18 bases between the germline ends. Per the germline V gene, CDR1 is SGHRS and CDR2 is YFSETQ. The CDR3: CASSSRRETWNEQYF. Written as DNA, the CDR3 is TGCGCCAGCAGCTCCCGCCGCGAGACTTGGAACGAGCAGTACTTC.